The rows below give T cell receptor beta chains drawn from one sample of a study of CD8+ T cells in alopecia areata. Libraries were prepared by immunoSEQ multiplex PCR; TCRdb keeps only in-frame clonotypes and omits some of them. The repertoire holds some 150,000 clones, around three fifths seen once, with approximately 6.5% in the top ten. The sample in question was CD4+ T cells sorted from blood, obtained at week 0. All receptors derive from a human donor with alopecia areata. Each CDR3 is given with its conserved first and last residue. Each record gives: J gene, CDR3 length, D gene, V gene, clone size, CDR3 DNA, CDR3 protein. A D gene is named only where the DNA matches it firmly. Expanded clones get a size class; other rows say once, few or many, or leave the size out.

TRBJ2-3,12,.,TRBV29-1,few,TGCAGCGTAGGAAGGACAACAGATACGCAGTATTTT,CSVGRTTDTQYF
TRBJ1-5,11,.,TRBV6-1,.,TGTGCCAGCAGGGAGAATCAGCCCCAGCATTTT,CASRENQPQHF
TRBJ2-3,14,.,TRBV6-1,.,TGTGCCAGCAGTGGGGGGCCGGGTTGGAATACGCAGTATTTT,CASSGGPGWNTQYF
TRBJ1-1,11,.,TRBV29-1,.,TGCAGCGTTGGCGACAGCAGAGAAGCTTTCTTT,CSVGDSREAFF
TRBJ1-2,12,.,TRBV14,.,TGTGCCAGCAGTGAAGGGGATTGGGGCTACACCTTC,CASSEGDWGYTF
TRBJ2-5,17,TRBD2,TRBV9,.,TGTGCCAGCAGCGTAGGACTAGCGGGGCTTAGTCAAGAGACCCAGTACTTC,CASSVGLAGLSQETQYF
TRBJ2-5,12,TRBD2,TRBV29-1,.,TGCAGCGCAGGGACTAACCAAGAGACCCAGTACTTC,CSAGTNQETQYF
TRBJ1-2,13,.,TRBV7-2,.,TGTGCCAGCAGCTTCCCAGGGCCGTATGGCTACACCTTC,CASSFPGPYGYTF
TRBJ2-7,16,TRBD2,TRBV27,.,TGTGCCAGCACCCCCCCCACTAGCGGGGGGGTTTACGAGCAGTACTTC,CASTPPTSGGVYEQYF
TRBJ1-4,13,.,TRBV29-1,few,TGCAGCGTTGGGGGGCCGGTTAATGAAAAACTGTTTTTT,CSVGGPVNEKLFF
TRBJ2-7,15,TRBD1,TRBV7-2,.,TGTGCCAGCAGCTTAACCGACAGGGTGGAGTACGAGCAGTACTTC,CASSLTDRVEYEQYF
TRBJ2-1,11,.,TRBV30,.,TGTGCCTGGAGGGGTTATGGTGAGCAGTTCTTC,CAWRGYGEQFF
TRBJ2-5,13,.,TRBV2,.,TGTGCCGGAGGGCCGGGGGGCTCAGAGACCCAGTACTTC,CAGGPGGSETQYF
TRBJ1-1,13,.,TRBV29-1,.,TGCAGCGTTTGTTTGGGTATGAACACTGAAGCTTTCTTT,CSVCLGMNTEAFF
TRBJ1-4,12,.,TRBV25-1,.,TGTGCCAGCAACCAGGGGAATGAAAAACTGTTTTTT,CASNQGNEKLFF
TRBJ2-1,12,.,TRBV29-1,.,TGCAGCGGGGGTTTCTCCTACAATGAGCAGTTCTTC,CSGGFSYNEQFF
TRBJ2-1,14,.,TRBV2,once,TGTGCCAGCAGTGAAGTTACAGGGCGGAATGAGCAGTTCTTC,CASSEVTGRNEQFF
TRBJ2-2,16,.,TRBV5-1,.,TGCGCCAGCAGCTTGGAAGCGGGCCGGCCGGGCGGGGAGCTGTTTTTT,CASSLEAGRPGGELFF
TRBJ2-3,12,.,TRBV9,.,TGTGCCAGCGGGATCCTGGGGGGTACGCAGTATTTT,CASGILGGTQYF
TRBJ1-1,14,.,TRBV2,.,TGTGCCAGCAGTTTGGGGACGACTTACACTGAAGCTTTCTTT,CASSLGTTYTEAFF
TRBJ1-5,13,.,TRBV30,.,TGTGCCTGGAGTACGCATAGCAATCAGCCCCAGCATTTT,CAWSTHSNQPQHF
TRBJ1-2,13,.,TRBV30,.,TGTGCCTGGAACCGAGGCAGCAACTATGGCTACACCTTC,CAWNRGSNYGYTF
TRBJ1-5,14,TRBD1,TRBV6-5,.,TGTGCCAGCAGTAGTACAGGGGGCAATCAGCCCCAGCATTTT,CASSSTGGNQPQHF
TRBJ2-2,16,.,TRBV6-5,.,TGTGCCAGCAGTTATTGGGGCGGCGGGACCACCGGGGAGCTGTTTTTT,CASSYWGGGTTGELFF
TRBJ1-1,12,.,TRBV29-1,.,TGCAGCGTTGAAGGGGGGGACACTGAAGCTTTCTTT,CSVEGGDTEAFF
TRBJ2-6,17,.,TRBV11-2,few,TGTGCCAGCAGCTTAGAGGGGGCCGTCTCTGGGGCCAACGTCCTGACTTTC,CASSLEGAVSGANVLTF
TRBJ2-6,17,TRBD2,TRBV27,.,TGTGCCAGCAGTCCGGGACTACCTTACTCTGGGGCCAACGTCCTGACTTTC,CASSPGLPYSGANVLTF
TRBJ2-3,12,.,TRBV9,few,TGTGCCAGCAGCGTCAGCACAGATACGCAGTATTTT,CASSVSTDTQYF
TRBJ2-3,16,TRBD2,TRBV18,.,TGTGCCAGCTCACCCCTTGGACTAGCGGGGAGAGATACGCAGTATTTT,CASSPLGLAGRDTQYF
TRBJ2-2,17,TRBD1,TRBV4-3,.,TGCGCCAGCAGCCAAGTCCCAGGGGGTTCGTCCACCGGGGAGCTGTTTTTT,CASSQVPGGSSTGELFF
TRBJ2-5,13,.,TRBV7-7,.,TGTGCTAGCAGCCCCCAGATTCTCGAGACCCAGTACTTC,CASSPQILETQYF
TRBJ1-6,15,TRBD1,TRBV11-3,.,TGTGCCAGCAGCTTCGGACAGGCCCTCAATTCACCCCTCCACTTT,CASSFGQALNSPLHF
TRBJ2-1,14,.,TRBV10-3,few,TGTGCCATCAGTGAACCGGGCTCCTACAATGAGCAGTTCTTC,CAISEPGSYNEQFF
TRBJ2-1,15,TRBD1,TRBV5-1,.,TGCGCCAGCAGCCCCTCTCTAAGGGGGCTGTATGAGCAGTTCTTC,CASSPSLRGLYEQFF
TRBJ2-5,17,TRBD2,TRBV7-9,few,TGTGCCAGCAGCTTATTCACTAGCGGAACCGGGGAAGAGACCCAGTACTTC,CASSLFTSGTGEETQYF
TRBJ2-1,15,.,TRBV18,.,TGTGCCAGCTCACCAAACTACAGTTCTCTCAATGAGCAGTTCTTC,CASSPNYSSLNEQFF
TRBJ1-1,12,.,TRBV7-9,few,TGTGCCAGCAGCTTATTGACGACTGAAGCTTTCTTT,CASSLLTTEAFF
TRBJ2-7,11,.,TRBV11-3,.,TGTGCCAGCCGCCGTGGGGTCGAGCAGTACTTC,CASRRGVEQYF
TRBJ1-1,14,.,TRBV7-2,.,TGTGCCAGCAGCTTAGATGGGGTGGGGACTGAAGCTTTCTTT,CASSLDGVGTEAFF
TRBJ2-7,15,.,TRBV15,once,TGTGCCACCAGCAGAGCGATTGACCAACCCTACGAGCAGTACTTC,CATSRAIDQPYEQYF
TRBJ2-5,14,TRBD1,TRBV5-6,.,TGTGCCAGCAGTTCGGACAGGAAACAAGAGACCCAGTACTTC,CASSSDRKQETQYF
TRBJ2-2,16,.,TRBV5-5,.,TGTGCCAGCAGCTTGTGGGGACTGGCGTCTACCGGGGAGCTGTTTTTT,CASSLWGLASTGELFF
TRBJ1-5,17,TRBD1,TRBV18,.,TGTGCCAGCTCACCGCGCGGGACAGGGGGGATCAATCAGCCCCAGCATTTT,CASSPRGTGGINQPQHF
TRBJ2-7,11,.,TRBV29-1,.,TGCAGCGCCCGGGGTGCCTACGAGCAGTACTTC,CSARGAYEQYF
TRBJ2-3,14,.,TRBV5-1,.,TGCGCCAGCAGCCTCGACTATTCAGGCGATACGCAGTATTTT,CASSLDYSGDTQYF
TRBJ2-7,14,TRBD1,TRBV29-1,.,TGCAGCGTCCAGGAATTGGGACAGGGAGACGAGCAGTACTTC,CSVQELGQGDEQYF
TRBJ2-5,16,TRBD2,TRBV29-1,.,TGCAGCGTTGAAGATCTCGGTAGCGGGGAAAAAGAGACCCAGTACTTC,CSVEDLGSGEKETQYF